What follows are 19 T cell receptor beta chains derived from one specimen sequenced in a study of cytomegalovirus exposure and HLA in healthy donors. PCR employed 60 Vbeta and 13 Jbeta primers. The method was immunoSEQ multiplex PCR; TCRdb's version includes in-frame clones alone and lacks a portion of them. The table shows about 140,000 clones, with about three quarters occurring only once. The specimen was PBMCs. The receptors derive from a man in his forties in good health and CMV-seronegative.

V and J are TRBV30 and TRBJ2-7; TRBD2 matches at 7 bases. V gave up 0 bases and J gave up 3 bases; unmatched junction bases: 11. Germline V gene lookup returns CDR1 GTSNPN and CDR2 SVGIG (reference sequence). The CDR3 extends over 16 amino acids. Written as DNA, the CDR3 is TGTGCCTGGAGTGTACCTGGTGGCGGGAGAGGCTACGAGCAGTACTTC. Translating it yields CAWSVPGGGRGYEQYF.

V is TRBV14 and J is TRBJ1-1, with D maybe TRBD1 (6 bases). Germline V lookup: CDR1 SGHDN, CDR2 FVKESK. This CDR3 has 13 amino acids. Trimming took off 1 base at V and 12 bases at J, with 15 bases between the two ends. This CDR3 reads CASSQAAQGRTFF. CDR3 DNA sequence: TGTGCCAGCAGCCAAGCTGCACAGGGAAGGACTTTCTTT.

This chain joins TRBV15 and TRBJ1-6; D not certain. The germline V gene has CDR1 LNHNV and CDR2 YYDKDF (reference sequence). This CDR3 has 15 amino acids. The germline V and J ends were trimmed by 6 bases and 0 bases, with 9 bases remaining between them. The CDR3 nucleotides are TGTGCCACCAGGAGTGGGAGCTCCTATAATTCACCCCTCCACTTT. It specifies CATRSGSSYNSPLHF.

The rearrangement links TRBV15 to TRBJ1-1; weak D call: TRBD1 (5 bases). The CDR3 runs 15 residues. CDR1 LNHNV and CDR2 YYDKDF come from the germline V gene (reference sequence). Trimming shortened V by 0 bases and J by 4 bases, and 12 bases separated the two germline ends. In DNA form, the CDR3 reads TGTGCCACCAGCAGAGATGATCAGGGTCTCACTGAAGCTTTCTTT. Its protein is CATSRDDQGLTEAFF. Looking up the rest from reference TRBV15 and TRBJ1-1 gives the full variable domain: DAMVIQNPRYQVTQFGKPVTLSCSQTLNHNVMYWYQQKSSQAPKLLFHYYDKDFNNEADTPDNFQSRRPNTSFCFLDIRSPGLGDTAMYLCATSRDDQGLTEAFFGQGTRLTVV.

To note about this clone: Mismatch with germline at one junction end may stem from a read error. The chain uses TRBV7-9 and TRBJ2-7; 14 bases fit TRBD2. CDR3 size: 15 residues. CDR1 is SEHNR and CDR2 is FQNEAQ in the germline V gene (reference sequence). For the CDR3, the DNA is TGTTCCAGCAGCTACGGGACTAGCGGGAGCGCCGAGCAGTACTTC. It translates to CSSSYGTSGSAEQYF. Full variable domain (remainder filled in from reference TRBV7-9 and TRBJ2-7): DTGVSQNPRHKITKRGQNVTFRCDPISEHNRLYWYRQTLGQGPEFLTYFQNEAQLEKSRLLSDRFSAERPKGSFSTLEIQRTEQGDSAMYLCSSSYGTSGSAEQYFGPGTRLTVT.

V and J are TRBV5-4 and TRBJ1-4; a weak D match, TRBD1 (5 bases). This CDR3 is 14 amino acids long. Germline V gives CDR1 SGHNT, CDR2 YYREEE (reference sequence). V was shortened by 0 bases and J by 7 bases, with 10 bases between the two germline ends. The DNA for the CDR3 is TGTGCCAGCAGCTTGGCGGGGGGGGGTGAAAAACTGTTTTTT. It yields the protein CASSLAGGGEKLFF.

This chain joins TRBV19 and TRBJ1-6; D call uncertain. Trimming shortened V by 7 bases and J by 5 bases, and 15 bases separated the two germline ends. CDR1 is LNHDA, CDR2 SQIVND, per germline (reference sequence). This CDR3 region has 15 residues. In DNA, the CDR3 is TGTGCCAGTAAAGTCTTCTTAGAAAATAATTCACCCCTCCACTTT. The encoded protein is CASKVFLENNSPLHF.

This clone was counted a few times. This sequence joins TRBV18 and TRBJ1-1; TRBD1 matches 7 bases. V lost 5 bases to trimming and J lost 3 bases; unmatched junction nucleotides: 3. The CDR3 totals 13 residues. Germline CDR1 KGHSH, CDR2 LQKENI. The CDR3 DNA follows: TGTGCCAGCTCAACAGGGGAGGACACTGAAGCTTTCTTT. Its translation is CASSTGEDTEAFF.

This chain connects TRBV27 to TRBJ2-7; 14 nucleotides agree with TRBD2. The junction had 17 bases not matched to a gene; V was cut back by 3 bases and J by 4 bases. Germline V gene data show CDR1 as MNHEY and CDR2 as SMNVEV (reference sequence). The CDR3 is 20 amino acids. This chain's CDR3 is CASSFSRPPGTSGGWYEQYF. The CDR3 DNA reads TGTGCCAGCAGTTTTTCAAGACCTCCCGGGACTAGCGGGGGATGGTACGAGCAGTACTTC.

The V and J genes are TRBV7-2 and TRBJ2-7, with D possibly matching TRBD2 (6 bases). Trimming shortened V by 5 bases and J by 3 bases, and 17 bases separated the two germline ends. This CDR3 region has 15 residues. Germline CDR1 and CDR2: SGHTA and FQGNSA. CDR3 in amino acids: CASSPHSGLHYEQYF. The CDR3 region has the DNA TGTGCCAGCAGCCCGCATAGCGGCCTTCACTACGAGCAGTACTTC.

The CDR3 DNA is TGTGCCAGCAGCCCCAGGAGAGGGACCTACGAGCAGTACTTC. Translating gives CASSPRRGTYEQYF. This chain links TRBV11-1 with TRBJ2-7, with a possible D match to TRBD2 (5 bases). With 5 bases removed from V and 2 bases from J, the gap between germline ends came to 13 bases. The length of the CDR3 is 14 residues. Germline CDR1 and CDR2: SGHAT and FQDESV (reference sequence). Drawing the rest from reference TRBV11-1 and TRBJ2-7, the complete variable domain is EAEVAQSPRYKITEKSQAVAFWCDPISGHATLYWYRQILGQGPELLVQFQDESVVDDSQLPKDRFSAERLKGVDSTLKIQPAELGDSAMYLCASSPRRGTYEQYFGPGTRLTVT.

The chain carries TRBV27 and TRBJ1-3, with D unresolved. The CDR3 spans 14 residues. Germline CDR1 reads MNHEY; CDR2 reads SMNVEV (reference sequence). Trimming stripped 5 bases from V and 0 bases from J, with 8 bases between. CDR3 loop: CASSPQTSGNTIYF. CDR3 DNA: TGTGCCAGCAGTCCACAGACCTCTGGAAACACCATATATTTT.

V gene TRBV7-2 combines with J gene TRBJ2-2; D might be TRBD2 (5 bases). V lost 5 bases and J 4 bases, leaving 14 bases between the germline ends. CDR1 and CDR2 from the germline V gene are SGHTA and FQGNSA. This CDR3 has 15 residues. The DNA of the CDR3 is TGTGCCAGCAGCCCCGTTCTGGGGAGCACCGGGGAGCTGTTTTTT. Encoded protein: CASSPVLGSTGELFF.

The rearrangement uses TRBV12-5 and TRBJ1-2; 8 bases map to TRBD1. The germline V gene encodes CDR1 LGHNT and CDR2 FRNRAP. This CDR3 spans 15 amino acids. V trimming: 6 bases; J trimming: 2 bases; junction bases outside the gene matches: 8. The CDR3 DNA follows: TGTGCTAGTGGCCGGGACAGGAACTCCAACTATGGCTACACCTTC. It codes for CASGRDRNSNYGYTF. Full variable domain (rest looked up from reference TRBV12-5 and TRBJ1-2): DARVTQTPRHKVTEMGQEVTMRCQPILGHNTVFWYRQTMMQGLELLAYFRNRAPLDDSGMPKDRFSAEMPDATLATLKIQPSEPRDSAVYFCASGRDRNSNYGYTFGSGTRLTVV.

CDR3 residues: CASSIGANNSPLHF. For the CDR3, the DNA is TGTGCCAGCAGTATTGGGGCAAACAATTCACCCCTCCACTTT. The chain joins TRBV6-5 to TRBJ1-6; D perhaps matches TRBD1 (5 bases). The CDR3 runs to 14 residues. Germline V CDR1 and CDR2: MNHEY, SVGAGI. Between the trimmed V and J ends, which lost 5 bases and 7 bases, there was a span of 12 bases.

The chain has TRBV30 and TRBJ2-7; 10 bases map to TRBD1. Trimming at V came to 4 bases and at J to 2 bases, leaving 8 bases not matched to a gene. The CDR3 runs 15 residues. Germline V gene sequence: CDR1 GTSNPN, CDR2 SVGIG (reference sequence). The CDR3, as DNA: TGTGCCTGGACCGTCCCCGGGACAGGGGCCTACGAGCAGTACTTC. It translates to CAWTVPGTGAYEQYF.

In this sample, this clone turned up a few times. V gene TRBV9 combines with J gene TRBJ2-6, with unresolved D. Germline CDR1 and CDR2: SGDLS and YYNGEE. This CDR3 comprises 12 residues. Trimming shortened V by 7 bases and J by 6 bases, and 8 bases separated the two germline ends. The CDR3 sequence is CASALMANVLTF. CDR3 in DNA: TGTGCCAGCGCCCTAATGGCCAACGTCCTGACTTTC.

V gene TRBV30 combines with J gene TRBJ2-5; 8 bases match TRBD1. Germline CDR1 and CDR2: GTSNPN and SVGIG (reference sequence). V shed 5 bases, J shed 1 base, and the junction held 6 bases outside the gene matches. The CDR3 is made up of 14 amino acids. CDR3: CAWSTGVGQETQYF. The CDR3, as DNA: TGTGCCTGGTCGACAGGGGTCGGCCAAGAGACCCAGTACTTC.

The genes are TRBV5-6 and TRBJ2-5, with D possibly being TRBD1 (6 bases). Germline-derived CDR1 and CDR2 are SGHDT and YYEEEE. This CDR3 comprises 13 residues. Deletions cut 4 bases from V and 4 bases from J, with 11 bases between. The CDR3 sequence: CASSRRGGETQYF. The CDR3 DNA is TGTGCCAGCAGCCGCAGGGGTGGAGAGACCCAGTACTTC.